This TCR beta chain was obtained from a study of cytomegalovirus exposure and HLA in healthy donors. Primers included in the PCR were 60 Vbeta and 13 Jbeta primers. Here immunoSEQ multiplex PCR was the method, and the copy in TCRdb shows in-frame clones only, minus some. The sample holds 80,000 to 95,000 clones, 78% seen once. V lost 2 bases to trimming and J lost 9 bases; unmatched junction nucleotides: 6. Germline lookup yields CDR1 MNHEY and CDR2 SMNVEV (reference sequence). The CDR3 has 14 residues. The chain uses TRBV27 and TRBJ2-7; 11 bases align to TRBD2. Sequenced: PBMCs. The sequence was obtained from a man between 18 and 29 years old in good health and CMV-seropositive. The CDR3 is CASSLTSGSRVQYF. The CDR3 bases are TGTGCCAGCAGTTTAACTAGCGGGAGTAGGGTGCAGTACTTC.